This TCR beta chain was sequenced for a study of beta chain features in type 1 diabetes. Concerning this clone: The target antigen is unknown.

Broader study findings: The naive, central memory and Treg TCRB repertoires showed an apparent similarity that was greater among patients than among healthy donors. With patients and controls alike, PCR might favor shorter templates to an equal degree.

The entirety of the isolated RNA underwent reverse transcription, so expressed TCRB transcripts were sequenced. Data came from immunoSEQ multiplex PCR; TCRdb stores just in-frame clones and leaves some out. The sample comprises 350,000 to 450,000 clones, more than 13% of which are singletons, and under 0.02% rests with the top ten. The receptor was isolated from a woman between 18 and 30 years old in good health. Sequenced material: naive CD4+ T cells from blood.

CDR3: CASSPGLYEQYF. CDR3 DNA: TGTGCCAGCTCACCGGGGCTATACGAGCAGTACTTC. This chain links TRBV18 with TRBJ2-7, with D perhaps TRBD1 (5 bases). Trimming took off 3 bases at V and 4 bases at J, with 7 bases between the two ends. The length of the CDR3 is 12 residues. In germline, CDR1 is KGHSH, CDR2 LQKENI.